These 14 T cell receptor beta chains came from one sample sequenced in a study of CD8+ T cells in alopecia areata. RNA extraction was followed by reverse transcription into cDNA, which acted as the sequencing template. The method was immunoSEQ multiplex PCR; TCRdb's version includes in-frame clones alone and lacks a portion of them. The sample has over 100,000 clones, none seen only once. The specimen sequenced was lesional skin. The receptors come from a C3H/HeJ mouse with alopecia areata. MHC haplotype of the strain: H2-k.

This clone has just a few counts. These gene names are mouse names. The read is 4 residues too short to cover the CDR3 end, so that end is filled in from the germline J gene. This chain connects TRBV19 to TRBJ2-7, with TRBD2 identical over 9 bases. From germline, CDR1 is FNHDT and CDR2 SITEND (reference sequence). This CDR3 has 14 amino acids. V shed 2 bases, J shed 3 bases, and the junction held 3 bases outside the gene matches. CDR3 protein: CASSIDWGIYEQYF. CDR3 DNA, as far as it was read: TGTGCCAGCAGTATTGACTGGGGGATCTAT.

Remarks on this clone: The gene names given are mouse names. Read data end 4 residues before the CDR3 end; the end is taken from the germline J gene. The V and J genes are TRBV19 and TRBJ2-2; D is unresolved. Trimming removed 1 base from V and 0 bases from J, with 7 bases in between. The CDR3 is 15 amino acids. CDR1 and CDR2 (germline): FNHDT, SITEND (reference sequence). CDR3 bases read: TGTGCCAGCAGTATACCACAAGCAAACACCGGG. The encoded protein is CASSIPQANTG. The full-length CDR3 reads as CASSIPQANTGQLYF.

Worth noting for this clone: Gene labels here are mouse ones. The read terminates 4 residues before the CDR3 end, so the remaining end is supplied by the germline J gene. The chain uses TRBV13-3 and TRBJ1-2; D not resolved. This CDR3 has 14 amino acids. Germline V CDR1 and CDR2: NNHDY, SYVADS. V gave up 0 bases and J gave up 1 base, with 7 bases separating them. Here the CDR3 reads CASSDDSLNSDYTF. The covered CDR3 bases are TGTGCCAGCAGTGATGACAGTCTAAACTCC.

As regards this clone: Gene names and germline match the mouse. The CDR3 end lies 4 residues beyond the end of the read and is filled in from the germline J gene. This chain joins TRBV1 and TRBJ1-2; D uncertain. CDR1 and CDR2 (germline): NSQYPW, LRSPGD (reference sequence). The CDR3 length is 14 residues. V was clipped by 0 bases and J by 3 bases, with 8 bases between them. The CDR3 DNA, read in part, is TGCACCTGCAGTGCAGATCACTTGGACTCC. It translates to CTCSADHLDS. The complete CDR3 reads CTCSADHLDSDYTF. Full variable domain (outside the CDR3, taken from reference TRBV1 and TRBJ1-2): VTLLEQNPRWRLVPRGQAVNLRCILKNSQYPWMSWYQQDLQKQLQWLFTLRSPGDKEVKSLPGADYLATRVTDTELRLQVANMSQGRTLYCTCSADHLDSDYTFGSGTRLLVI.

This clone was recorded many times. Genes and germline come from the mouse. The read terminates 4 residues ahead of where the CDR3 ends, so the germline J gene completes it. V gene TRBV17 combines with J gene TRBJ2-3, with 7 bases identical to TRBD1. With V trimmed by 3 bases and J by 0 bases, 3 bases remained unmatched. The CDR3 totals 15 residues. The germline CDR1 and CDR2 sequences are MNHDT and YYDKIL. CDR3 amino acids: CASSSGDRSAETLYF. The DNA read from the CDR3 is TGTGCTAGCAGTAGTGGGGACAGAAGTGCAGAA.

For this clone: Genes and germline are mouse. Read data end 4 residues before the CDR3 end; the end is taken from the germline J gene. V gene TRBV13-3 combines with J gene TRBJ2-3; 11 positions agree with TRBD1. CDR1 NNHDY and CDR2 SYVADS come from the germline V gene. V shed 0 bases, J shed 3 bases, and the junction held 3 bases outside the gene matches. The CDR3 runs to 16 residues. The DNA read from the CDR3 is TGTGCCAGCAGTGATGCAAGGACAGGGGGCGCAGAA. It specifies CASSDARTGGAE. Given in full, the CDR3 is CASSDARTGGAETLYF.

Note on this clone: The genes and germline here are from mouse. The CDR3 DNA, read in part, is TGTGCCAGTGACAGGGGGCGGGACACA. As protein: CASDRGRDT. The full-length CDR3 reads as CASDRGRDTEVFF. The V and J genes are TRBV13-3 and TRBJ1-1; 10 nucleotides match TRBD1. Read data end 4 residues before the CDR3 end; the end is taken from the germline J gene. The trim removed 8 bases at V and 3 bases at J, leaving 4 bases unmatched. There are 13 residues in the CDR3. Germline V CDR1 and CDR2: NNHDY, SYVADS.

Concerning this clone itself: Any gene name here is a mouse gene name. The CDR3 extends 4 residues past the end of the read, so its final part is completed from the germline J gene. The V gene is TRBV1, the J gene TRBJ1-1; D may be TRBD1 (5 bases). Germline assignment: CDR1 NSQYPW and CDR2 LRSPGD (reference sequence). CDR3 size: 15 residues. Between the trimmed V and J ends, which lost 2 bases and 0 bases, there was a span of 10 bases. CDR3 residues: CTCSAQGRSNTEVFF. CDR3 bases read: TGCACCTGCAGTGCACAGGGACGGTCAAACACA. Based on the CDR3 plus reference TRBV1 and TRBJ1-1, the full variable domain is VTLLEQNPRWRLVPRGQAVNLRCILKNSQYPWMSWYQQDLQKQLQWLFTLRSPGDKEVKSLPGADYLATRVTDTELRLQVANMSQGRTLYCTCSAQGRSNTEVFFGKGTRLTVV.

On this clone itself: The gene names given are mouse names. Read sequence stops 4 residues before the CDR3 end, and the germline J gene provides the missing end. This chain joins TRBV13-1 and TRBJ2-7, with D maybe TRBD2 (6 bases). Trimming left V 1 base short and J 0 bases short, with 11 bases between. CDR1 NSHNY and CDR2 SYGAGN come from the germline V gene. This CDR3 spans 15 amino acids. CDR3 sequence: CASSDPAWGSYEQYF. The part of the CDR3 DNA that was read is TGTGCCAGCAGTGATCCCGCCTGGGGCTCCTAT.

This clone has just a few counts. Gene names are the mouse ones. With the read ending 4 residues before the CDR3 end, the germline J gene is used to fill in that end. The chain has TRBV13-1 and TRBJ1-2, with D tentatively TRBD1 (6 bases). The CDR3 contains 15 residues. The V gene's germline CDR1 is NSHNY and CDR2 SYGAGN. The V end was cut by 0 bases, the J end by 0 bases, with 9 bases between. Partial CDR3 DNA: TGTGCCAGCAGTGATGCCGGACAGCCAAACTCC. Protein: CASSDAGQPNS. The full CDR3 protein is CASSDAGQPNSDYTF.

This clone occurred many times. Genes and germline come from the mouse. Coverage ceases 4 residues before the CDR3 finishes, and the germline J gene fills in the end. The chain links TRBV13-3 to TRBJ2-5, with D unclear. This CDR3 has 13 residues. Per the germline V gene, CDR1 is NNHDY and CDR2 is SYVADS. The sequenced CDR3 bases are TGTGCCAGCAGGCCGGTCCTAAGGGAC. Encoded protein: CASRPVLRD. The complete CDR3 protein is CASRPVLRDTQYF.

Note on this clone: All gene names here are mouse names. The read terminates 4 residues before the CDR3 end, so the remaining end is supplied by the germline J gene. V gene TRBV19 combines with J gene TRBJ2-3, with D maybe TRBD1 (6 bases). Germline values: CDR1 FNHDT, CDR2 SITEND (reference sequence). V dropped 7 bases and J dropped 1 base, with 13 bases sitting between them. The CDR3 length is 14 residues. Here the CDR3 reads CASEGEVGAETLYF. The CDR3 DNA, read in part, is TGTGCCAGCGAGGGGGAAGTGGGTGCAGAA.

A note on this clone: The genes are named according to mouse. The CDR3 is cut off 4 residues early in the read; its end comes from the germline J gene. This specimen includes other DNA sequences encoding the same CDR3. V usage is TRBV1 and J usage is TRBJ1-4, with a weak D call TRBD1 (6 bases). V was trimmed by 3 bases and J by 3 bases, leaving 11 bases between them. Germline CDR1 NSQYPW, CDR2 LRSPGD (reference sequence). The CDR3 spans 15 residues. The CDR3 DNA, read in part, is TGCACCTGCAGTGCGATAGGGACAACCAACGAA. Translating gives CTCSAIGTTNE. The CDR3 in its entirety is CTCSAIGTTNERLFF.

There are a few counts of this clone. All gene names here are mouse names. The CDR3 is cut off 4 residues early in the read; its end comes from the germline J gene. V gene TRBV19 combines with J gene TRBJ2-7; tentatively, D is TRBD1 (5 bases). The CDR3 is made up of 14 amino acids. Germline V gene sequence: CDR1 FNHDT, CDR2 SITEND (reference sequence). The covered CDR3 bases are TGTGCCAGCAGTATACCCCCCAGGGAAGAT. This gives the protein CASSIPPRED. From start to end, the CDR3 is CASSIPPREDEQYF.